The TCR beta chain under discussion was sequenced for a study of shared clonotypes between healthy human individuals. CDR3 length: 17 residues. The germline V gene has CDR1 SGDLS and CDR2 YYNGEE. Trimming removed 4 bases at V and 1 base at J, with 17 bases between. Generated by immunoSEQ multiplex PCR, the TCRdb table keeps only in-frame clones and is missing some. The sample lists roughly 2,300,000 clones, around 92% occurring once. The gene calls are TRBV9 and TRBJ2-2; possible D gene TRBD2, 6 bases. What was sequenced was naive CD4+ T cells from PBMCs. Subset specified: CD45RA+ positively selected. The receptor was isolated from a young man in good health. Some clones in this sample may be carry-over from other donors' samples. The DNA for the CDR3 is TGTGCCAGCAGCCCTAGAGGTCCGGGAGAGAACACCGGGGAGCTGTTTTTT. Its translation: CASSPRGPGENTGELFF.